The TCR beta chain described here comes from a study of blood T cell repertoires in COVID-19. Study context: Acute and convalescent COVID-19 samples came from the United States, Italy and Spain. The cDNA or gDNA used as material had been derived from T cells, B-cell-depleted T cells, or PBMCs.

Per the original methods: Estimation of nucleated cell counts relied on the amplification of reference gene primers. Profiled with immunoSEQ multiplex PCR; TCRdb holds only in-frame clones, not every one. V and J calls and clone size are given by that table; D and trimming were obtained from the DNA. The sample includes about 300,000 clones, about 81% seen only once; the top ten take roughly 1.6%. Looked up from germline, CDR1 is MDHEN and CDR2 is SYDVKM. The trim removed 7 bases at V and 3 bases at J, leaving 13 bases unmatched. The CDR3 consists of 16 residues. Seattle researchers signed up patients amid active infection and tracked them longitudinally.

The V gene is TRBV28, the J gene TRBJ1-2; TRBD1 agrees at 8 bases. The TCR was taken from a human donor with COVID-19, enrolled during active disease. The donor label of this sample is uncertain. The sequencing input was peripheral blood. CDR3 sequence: CASTPGGSRGYYGYTF. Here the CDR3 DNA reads TGTGCCAGCACCCCAGGGGGCTCTCGCGGATACTATGGCTACACCTTC.